The 20 T cell receptor beta chains in this list originate from one sample, sequenced in a study of blood T cell repertoires in COVID-19. Sequencing used immunoSEQ multiplex PCR; TCRdb keeps in-frame clones, though not all of them. In the table there are 90,000 to 150,000 clones, about four fifths of which are singletons. Sequencing was carried out using peripheral blood. The receptors stem from a human donor in a cohort sampled during active COVID-19.

This chain links TRBV6-6 with TRBJ1-5, with D tentatively TRBD1 (6 bases). This CDR3 has 14 amino acids. V was pared by 4 bases and J by 4 bases, with 11 bases between. Per germline, CDR1 MNHNY and CDR2 SVGAGI (reference sequence). The chain's CDR3 is CASSSGVGNQPQHF. DNA for the CDR3: TGTGCCAGCAGTTCAGGGGTCGGGAATCAGCCCCAGCATTTT.

The genes are TRBV7-2 and TRBJ2-7; TRBD1 might be the D (5 bases). Trimming stripped 5 bases from V and 3 bases from J, with 11 bases between. The CDR3 spans 13 residues. Germline CDR1 reads SGHTA; CDR2 reads FQGNSA. CDR3 in amino acids: CASSLGQLYEQYF. In nucleotides, the CDR3 is TGTGCCAGCAGCCTGGGGCAGCTCTACGAGCAGTACTTC.

The chain recombines TRBV3-1 (or the pseudogene TRBV3-2) with TRBJ1-2; D is unresolved. Trimming pared 2 bases from V and 6 bases from J, leaving 10 bases between. The CDR3 consists of 13 residues. From germline, CDR1 is LGHDT and CDR2 YNNKEL (reference sequence). For the CDR3, the DNA is TGTGCCAGCAGCCAACTACTCACGGATGGCTACACCTTC. Encoded protein: CASSQLLTDGYTF.

This rearrangement joins TRBV7-2 to TRBJ2-3; D possibly corresponds to TRBD1 (7 bases). The CDR3 totals 17 residues. CDR1 and CDR2 (germline): SGHTA, FQGNSA. Trimming left V 5 bases short and J 6 bases short, with 24 bases between. CDR3 protein: CASSPSWGLEQGDTQYF. In nucleotides, the CDR3 is TGTGCCAGCAGCCCCTCGTGGGGACTTGAACAGGGGGATACGCAGTATTTT.

The chain recombines TRBV19 with TRBJ1-4, with D possibly being TRBD1 (5 bases). The CDR3 has 16 residues. Deletions cut 3 bases from V and 0 bases from J, with 11 bases between. In germline, CDR1 is LNHDA, CDR2 SQIVND (reference sequence). The CDR3 nucleotides are TGTGCCAGTAGTATCCTCTCGACAGCAACTAATGAAAAACTGTTTTTT. Its protein product is CASSILSTATNEKLFF.

The chain has TRBV9 and TRBJ1-3; perhaps TRBD1 as D (6 bases). Germline values: CDR1 SGDLS, CDR2 YYNGEE. V was shortened by 1 base and J by 4 bases, with 12 bases between the two germline ends. The CDR3 runs to 15 residues. The DNA for the CDR3 is TGTGCCAGCAGCGTAACAGGGATCACCGGAAACACCATATATTTT. Encoded protein: CASSVTGITGNTIYF.

The CDR3, as DNA: TGTGCCAGCAGTTACTCTGGCAAGTACGAGCAGTACTTC. It codes for CASSYSGKYEQYF. V and J are TRBV6-2 or TRBV6-3 and TRBJ2-7; D is ambiguous. The CDR3 covers 13 residues. V gave up 0 bases and J gave up 4 bases, with 7 bases separating them. Germline assignment: CDR1 MNHEY and CDR2 SVGEGT.

The genes are TRBV28 and TRBJ2-6; 7 nucleotides line up with TRBD1. This CDR3 has 18 residues. CDR1 MDHEN and CDR2 SYDVKM come from the germline V gene. The V and J ends lost 2 bases and 0 bases, in that order; junction bases with no gene match: 7. CDR3 in DNA: TGTGCCAGCAGTTTAGCAGGGGGTGCAACCTCTGGGGCCAACGTCCTGACTTTC. This sequence encodes CASSLAGGATSGANVLTF.

The chain combines TRBV6-5 with TRBJ1-4, with 9 bases aligning to TRBD1. CDR1 is MNHEY and CDR2 is SVGAGI in the germline V gene. J lost 8 bases, V lost 5 bases, and 6 bases had no gene match. This CDR3 has 14 amino acids. DNA of the CDR3: TGTGCCAGCAGTAGACAGGGGGTTTGGGAAAAACTGTTTTTT. Residues: CASSRQGVWEKLFF.

This clone occurred once. The V and J genes are TRBV20-1 and TRBJ2-5; 8 bases are shared with TRBD1. Germline assignment: CDR1 DFQATT and CDR2 SNEGSKA (reference sequence). Unmatched junction bases numbered 10, after V lost 3 bases and J lost 4 bases. This CDR3 contains 15 residues. The CDR3 here is CSASHRGVGRETQYF. The DNA of the CDR3 is TGCAGTGCTAGTCACAGGGGGGTTGGTCGAGAGACCCAGTACTTC.

V is TRBV18 and J is TRBJ1-1; D is uncertain. Trimming left V 5 bases short and J 4 bases short, with 11 bases between. The CDR3 is made up of 13 amino acids. Germline V lookup: CDR1 KGHSH, CDR2 LQKENI. The CDR3 DNA reads TGTGCCAGCTCAGACCACGAGGGCACTGAAGCTTTCTTT. It yields the protein CASSDHEGTEAFF.

This chain links TRBV7-6 with TRBJ2-1; 10 bases map to TRBD2. CDR1 and CDR2 (germline): SGHVS, FNYEAQ. Unmatched junction bases numbered 7, after V lost 2 bases and J lost 9 bases. The CDR3 sequence is 15 residues long. The CDR3 sequence: CASSLLAGVPVEQFF. The CDR3 DNA is TGTGCCAGCAGCTTACTAGCGGGAGTTCCGGTTGAGCAGTTCTTC. The full variable domain, rest sourced from reference TRBV7-6 and TRBJ2-1, is GAGVSQSPRYKVTKRGQDVALRCDPISGHVSLYWYRQALGQGPEFLTYFNYEAQQDKSGLPNDRFSAERPEGSISTLTIQRTEQRDSAMYRCASSLLAGVPVEQFFGPGTRLTVL.

This clone was detected ten times or more. The chain employs TRBV11-3 and TRBJ2-7, with 10 bases fitting TRBD1. With 4 bases clipped from V and 7 bases from J, the junction kept 7 bases outside the gene matches. The CDR3 spans 14 residues. Germline CDR1 is SGHNT and CDR2 is YENEEA. CDR3 in amino acids: CASSSPGQGSEQYF. In DNA form, the CDR3 reads TGTGCCAGCAGCTCACCGGGACAGGGGTCTGAGCAGTACTTC.

J is TRBJ2-1 and V is TRBV19; a possible D gene is TRBD1 (5 bases). This CDR3 has 14 amino acids. V was pared by 5 bases and J by 2 bases, with 10 bases between. Germline loops: CDR1 LNHDA, CDR2 SQIVND (reference sequence). CDR3 sequence (DNA): TGTGCCAGTAGTTCCAGGGTAACCTACAATGAGCAGTTCTTC. Amino acid sequence: CASSSRVTYNEQFF.

This clone has more than one count but fewer than ten. The chain carries TRBV30 and TRBJ1-5; no firm D call. Looked up from germline, CDR1 is GTSNPN and CDR2 is SVGIG (reference sequence). V was shortened by 3 bases and J by 1 base, with 16 bases between the two germline ends. This CDR3 has 16 amino acids. The CDR3, as DNA: TGTGCCTGGAGCGTAGACGGCGGTCCAAGCAATCAGCCCCAGCATTTT. This translates into CAWSVDGGPSNQPQHF. The full variable domain, with the rest looked up from reference TRBV30 and TRBJ1-5, is SQTIHQWPATLVQPVGSPLSLECTVEGTSNPNLYWYRQAAGRGLQLLFYSVGIGQISSEVPQNLSASRPQDRQFILSSKKLLLSDSGFYLCAWSVDGGPSNQPQHFGDGTRLSIL.

The chain couples TRBV27 to TRBJ2-7, with D uncertain. Germline CDR1 reads MNHEY; CDR2 reads SMNVEV (reference sequence). The CDR3 runs 13 residues. V was trimmed by 4 bases and J by 7 bases, leaving 14 bases between them. In DNA, the CDR3 is TGTGCCAGCAGTTCACCAATAACGAGTGAGCAGTACTTC. Residues: CASSSPITSEQYF.

The chain carries TRBV7-2 and TRBJ2-7, with D possibly matching TRBD1 (6 bases). The CDR3 covers 15 residues. Looked up from germline, CDR1 is SGHTA and CDR2 is FQGNSA. The ends were cut back, 5 bases at V and 0 bases at J, with 14 bases in the middle. The CDR3 nucleotides are TGTGCCAGCAGCCAAGACAGGAGGAGCTCCTACGAGCAGTACTTC. Encoded protein: CASSQDRRSSYEQYF.

This chain joins TRBV13 and TRBJ2-3, with 15 bases aligning to TRBD2. Germline CDR1 PRHDT, CDR2 FYEKMQ (reference sequence). The V gene end was trimmed by 6 bases and the J gene end by 2 bases; junction bases not matched to a gene: 9. The CDR3 spans 18 residues. In nucleotides, the CDR3 is TGTGCCAGCAGTGGGGGACTAGCGGGGGGCCTGGCCACAGATACGCAGTATTTT. Encoded protein: CASSGGLAGGLATDTQYF.

The table lists this clone with a count of one. The rearrangement joins TRBV28 to TRBJ2-1; 12 nucleotides align to TRBD2. The CDR3 has 19 amino acids. Germline-derived CDR1 and CDR2 are MDHEN and SYDVKM. V dropped 6 bases and J dropped 0; count of bases not matched to a gene: 12. CDR3 DNA: TGTGCCAGCAGCTTCCGACTAGCGGGAGTGGGCAGCTCCTACAATGAGCAGTTCTTC. Protein: CASSFRLAGVGSSYNEQFF.

The chain carries TRBV6-2 or TRBV6-3 and TRBJ1-1, with 7 bases identical to TRBD1. The CDR3 length is 16 residues. In germline, CDR1 is MNHEY, CDR2 SVGEGT. The V segment lost 2 bases and the J segment 5 bases; nucleotides outside the gene matches: 11. The CDR3 here is CASSYHSAGRGTEAFF. In nucleotides, the CDR3 is TGTGCCAGCAGTTACCACTCGGCCGGCAGGGGGACTGAAGCTTTCTTT.